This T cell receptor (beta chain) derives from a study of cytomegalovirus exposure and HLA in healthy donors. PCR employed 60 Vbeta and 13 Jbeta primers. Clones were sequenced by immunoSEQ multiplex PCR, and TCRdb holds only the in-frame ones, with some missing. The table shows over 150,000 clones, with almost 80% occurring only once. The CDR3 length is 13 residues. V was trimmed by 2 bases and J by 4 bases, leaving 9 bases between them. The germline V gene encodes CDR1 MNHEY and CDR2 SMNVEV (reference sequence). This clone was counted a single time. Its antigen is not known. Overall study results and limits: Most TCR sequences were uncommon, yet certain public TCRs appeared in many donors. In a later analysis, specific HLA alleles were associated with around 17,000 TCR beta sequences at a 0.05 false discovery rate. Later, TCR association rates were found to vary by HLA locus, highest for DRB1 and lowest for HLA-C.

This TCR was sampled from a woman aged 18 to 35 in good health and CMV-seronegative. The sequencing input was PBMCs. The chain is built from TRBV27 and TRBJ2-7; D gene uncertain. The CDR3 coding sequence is TGTGCCAGCAGTTTAAGTACAGAGTACGAGCAGTACTTC. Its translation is CASSLSTEYEQYF.